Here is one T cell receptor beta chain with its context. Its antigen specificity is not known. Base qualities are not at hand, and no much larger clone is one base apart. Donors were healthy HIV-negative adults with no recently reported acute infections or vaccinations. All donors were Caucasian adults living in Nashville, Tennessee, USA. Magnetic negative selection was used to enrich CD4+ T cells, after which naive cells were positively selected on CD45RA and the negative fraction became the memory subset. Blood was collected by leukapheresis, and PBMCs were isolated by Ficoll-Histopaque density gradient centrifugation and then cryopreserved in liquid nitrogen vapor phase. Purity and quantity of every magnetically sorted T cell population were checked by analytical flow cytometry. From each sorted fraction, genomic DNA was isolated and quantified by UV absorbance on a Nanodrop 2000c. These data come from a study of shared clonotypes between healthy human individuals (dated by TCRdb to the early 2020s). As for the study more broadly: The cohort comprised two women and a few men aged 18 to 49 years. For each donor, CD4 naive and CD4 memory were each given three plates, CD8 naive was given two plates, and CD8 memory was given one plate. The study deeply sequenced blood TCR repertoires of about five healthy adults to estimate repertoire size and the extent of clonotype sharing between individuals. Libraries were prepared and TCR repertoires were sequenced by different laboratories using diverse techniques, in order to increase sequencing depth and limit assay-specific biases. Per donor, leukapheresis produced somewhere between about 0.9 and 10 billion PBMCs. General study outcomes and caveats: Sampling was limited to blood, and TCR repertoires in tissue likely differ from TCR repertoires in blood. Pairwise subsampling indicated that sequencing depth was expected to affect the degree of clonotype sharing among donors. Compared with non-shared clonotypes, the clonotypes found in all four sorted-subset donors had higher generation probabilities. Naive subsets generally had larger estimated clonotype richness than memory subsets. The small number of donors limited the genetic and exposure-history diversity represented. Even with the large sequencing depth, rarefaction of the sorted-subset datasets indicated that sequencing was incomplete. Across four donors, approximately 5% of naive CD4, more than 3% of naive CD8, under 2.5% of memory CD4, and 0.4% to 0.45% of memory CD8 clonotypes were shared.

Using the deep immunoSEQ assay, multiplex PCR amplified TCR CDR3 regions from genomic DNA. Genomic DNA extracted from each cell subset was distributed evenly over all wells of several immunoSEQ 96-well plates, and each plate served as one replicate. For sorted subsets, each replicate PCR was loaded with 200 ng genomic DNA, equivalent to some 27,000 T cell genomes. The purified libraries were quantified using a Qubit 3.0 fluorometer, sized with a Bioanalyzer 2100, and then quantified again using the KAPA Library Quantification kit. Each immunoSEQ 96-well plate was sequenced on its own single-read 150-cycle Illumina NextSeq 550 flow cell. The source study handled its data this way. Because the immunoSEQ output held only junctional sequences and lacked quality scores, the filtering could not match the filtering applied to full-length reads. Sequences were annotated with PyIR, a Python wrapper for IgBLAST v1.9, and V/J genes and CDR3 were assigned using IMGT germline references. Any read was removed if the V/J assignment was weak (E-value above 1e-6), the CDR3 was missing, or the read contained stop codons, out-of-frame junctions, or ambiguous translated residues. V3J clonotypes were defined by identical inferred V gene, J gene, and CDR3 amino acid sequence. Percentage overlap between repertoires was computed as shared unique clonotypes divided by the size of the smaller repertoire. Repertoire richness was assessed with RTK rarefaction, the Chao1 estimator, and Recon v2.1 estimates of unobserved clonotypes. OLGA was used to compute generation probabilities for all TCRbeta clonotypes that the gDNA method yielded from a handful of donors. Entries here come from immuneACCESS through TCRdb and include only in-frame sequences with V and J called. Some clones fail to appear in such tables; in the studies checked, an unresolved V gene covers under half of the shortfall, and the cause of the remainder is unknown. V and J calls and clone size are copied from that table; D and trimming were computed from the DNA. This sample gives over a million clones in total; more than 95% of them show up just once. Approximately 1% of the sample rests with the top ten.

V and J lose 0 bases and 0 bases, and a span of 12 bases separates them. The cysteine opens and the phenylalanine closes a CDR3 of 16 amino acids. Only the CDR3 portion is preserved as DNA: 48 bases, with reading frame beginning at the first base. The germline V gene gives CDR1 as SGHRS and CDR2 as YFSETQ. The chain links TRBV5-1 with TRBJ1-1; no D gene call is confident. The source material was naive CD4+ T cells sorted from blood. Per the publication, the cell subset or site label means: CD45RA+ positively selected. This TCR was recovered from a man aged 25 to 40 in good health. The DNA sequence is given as TGCGCCAGCAGCTTGGACTTAGCAGGAATGAACACTGAAGCTTTCTTT. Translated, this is CASSLDLAGMNTEAFF. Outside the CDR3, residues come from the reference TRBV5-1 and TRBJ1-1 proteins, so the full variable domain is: KAGVTQTPRYLIKTRGQQVTLSCSPISGHRSVSWYQQTPGQGLQFLFEYFSETQRNKGNFPGRFSGRQFSNSRSEMNVSTLELGDSALYLCASSLDLAGMNTEAFFGQGTRLTVV.